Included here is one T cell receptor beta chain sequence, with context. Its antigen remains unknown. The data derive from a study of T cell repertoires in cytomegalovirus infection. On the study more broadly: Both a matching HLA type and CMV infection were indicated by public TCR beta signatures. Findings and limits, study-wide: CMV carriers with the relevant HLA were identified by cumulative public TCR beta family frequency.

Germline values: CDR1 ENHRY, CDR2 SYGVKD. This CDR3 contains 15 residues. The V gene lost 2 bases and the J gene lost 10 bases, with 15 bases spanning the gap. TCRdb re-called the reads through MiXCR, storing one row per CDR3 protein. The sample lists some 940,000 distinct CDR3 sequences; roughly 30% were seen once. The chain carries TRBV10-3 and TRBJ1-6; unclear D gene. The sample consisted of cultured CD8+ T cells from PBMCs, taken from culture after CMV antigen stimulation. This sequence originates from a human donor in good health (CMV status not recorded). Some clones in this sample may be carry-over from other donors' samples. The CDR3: CAISEEEGTWSPLHF. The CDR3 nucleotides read TGTGCCATCAGTGAGGAGGAGGGTACGTGGTCACCCCTCCACTTT.